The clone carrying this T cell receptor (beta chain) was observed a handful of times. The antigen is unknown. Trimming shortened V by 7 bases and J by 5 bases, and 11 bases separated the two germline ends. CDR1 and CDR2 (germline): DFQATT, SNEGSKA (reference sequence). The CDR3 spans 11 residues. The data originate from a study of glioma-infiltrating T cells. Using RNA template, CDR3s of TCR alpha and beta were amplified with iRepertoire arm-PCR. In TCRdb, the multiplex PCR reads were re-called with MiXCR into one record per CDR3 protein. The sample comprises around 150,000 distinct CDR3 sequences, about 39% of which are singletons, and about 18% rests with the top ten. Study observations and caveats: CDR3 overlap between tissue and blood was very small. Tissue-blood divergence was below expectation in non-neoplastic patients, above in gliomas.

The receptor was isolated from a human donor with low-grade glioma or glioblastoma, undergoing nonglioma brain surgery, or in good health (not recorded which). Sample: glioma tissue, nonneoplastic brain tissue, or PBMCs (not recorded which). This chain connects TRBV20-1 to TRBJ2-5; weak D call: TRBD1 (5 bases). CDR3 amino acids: CSVISGETQYF. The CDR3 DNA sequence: TGCAGTGTTATATCAGGGGAGACCCAGTACTTC.